This entry features one T cell receptor beta chain sequence. The antigen is undetermined. This sample is drawn from a study of identifying expanded T cells in peripheral blood. General study results and limits: Differentially abundant clones: roughly 1.3 between replicates, about 15 at roughly 13 days, roughly 18 at four.

Profiled with immunoSEQ multiplex PCR; TCRdb holds only in-frame clones, not every one. In the table there are around 130,000 clones, approximately 86% of which are singletons. Trimming at V came to 3 bases and at J to 4 bases, leaving 7 bases not matched to a gene. Germline CDR1 and CDR2: MGHRA and YSYEKL. The CDR3 has 15 amino acids. The receptor's source is a person between 18 and 69 years old in good health. The chain recombines TRBV4-1 with TRBJ2-7, with TRBD1 identical over 9 bases. The sequenced material came from blood. The CDR3 spells CASSQIQGANYEQYF. DNA of the CDR3: TGCGCCAGCAGCCAGATACAGGGGGCCAATTACGAGCAGTACTTC.